This passage covers 29 T cell receptor beta chains from one sample sequenced in a study of response to subunit inactivated influenza vaccine. TCRdb redid the calling of the RT-PCR reads with MiXCR, one entry per CDR3 protein. Of hundreds of thousands of distinct CDR3 sequences detected, around 11% appear once; the ten largest clones hold 10%. The sequencing here drew on PBMCs from blood, taken on the day of vaccination. These receptors came from a man in his fifties who received an inactivated influenza vaccine.

The chain links TRBV5-1 to TRBJ2-7; D unresolved. This CDR3 has 13 amino acids. Germline V gives CDR1 SGHRS, CDR2 YFSETQ. Trimming pared 4 bases from V and 3 bases from J, leaving 11 bases between. CDR3 sequence reads: CASSQSPDYEQYF. The CDR3 DNA reads TGCGCCAGCAGCCAATCCCCAGACTACGAGCAGTACTTC.

This clonotype was detected ten times or more. This chain joins TRBV4-1 and TRBJ2-7, with D maybe TRBD2 (5 bases). CDR3 size: 16 residues. V was shortened by 0 bases and J by 7 bases, with 19 bases between the two germline ends. CDR1 and CDR2 (germline): MGHRA, YSYEKL. The CDR3 DNA is TGCGCCAGCAGCCAAGAGGTTGTGGAGGCGGGCAGGGAGCAGTACTTC. Residues: CASSQEVVEAGREQYF.

The gene calls are TRBV5-1 and TRBJ2-4, with 9 nucleotides matching TRBD1. CDR1 is SGHRS, CDR2 YFSETQ, per germline. The CDR3 covers 18 residues. Trimming at V came to 4 bases and at J to 9 bases, leaving 20 bases not matched to a gene. The CDR3 bases are TGCGCCAGCAGCCTAGGGACAGGGAAGGACCGGAAAGGGGCCATTCAGTACTTC. Translation: CASSLGTGKDRKGAIQYF.

In this sample, this clonotype turned up a few times. This chain joins TRBV11-1 and TRBJ2-5; D is ambiguous. Trimming shortened V by 5 bases and J by 1 base, and 11 bases separated the two germline ends. The V gene's germline CDR1 is SGHAT and CDR2 FQDESV (reference sequence). The CDR3 spans 14 residues. The CDR3 sequence is CASSPAVLQETQYF. CDR3 DNA: TGTGCCAGCAGCCCAGCCGTTCTCCAAGAGACCCAGTACTTC.

This CDR3 is CASSPTGAGNGETQYF. The DNA of the CDR3 is TGTGCCAGCAGCCCCACTGGGGCAGGGAACGGAGAGACCCAGTACTTC. This rearrangement joins TRBV5-8 to TRBJ2-5; D is possibly TRBD1 (5 bases). The CDR3 has 16 amino acids. Trimming took off 4 bases at V and 4 bases at J, with 20 bases between the two ends. Germline V lookup: CDR1 SGHTS, CDR2 YDEGEE.

This clonotype has just a few counts. The V call is TRBV28, the J call TRBJ1-5; 10 bases align to TRBD1. Trimming removed 4 bases from V and 3 bases from J; junction bases left unmatched: 15. The length of the CDR3 is 19 residues. CDR1 is MDHEN, CDR2 SYDVKM, per germline. In DNA form, the CDR3 reads TGTGCCAGCAGTTCCTCGGTCTGGGACAGGGGAGGGGTCAATCAGCCCCAGCATTTT. Its protein product is CASSSSVWDRGGVNQPQHF.

This clonotype has more than one count but fewer than ten. The chain links TRBV18 to TRBJ2-7; perhaps TRBD1 as D (5 bases). This CDR3 is built from 13 residues. CDR1 is KGHSH, CDR2 LQKENI, per germline. The V and J ends lost 5 bases and 0 bases respectively, with 8 bases between them. CDR3 sequence reads: CASSGAFSYEQYF. CDR3 DNA: TGTGCCAGCTCAGGGGCCTTCTCCTACGAGCAGTACTTC.

V gene TRBV25-1 combines with J gene TRBJ2-3; TRBD1 agrees at 7 bases. The CDR3 length is 15 residues. The germline V gene has CDR1 MGHDK and CDR2 SYGVNS. With 3 bases clipped from V and 3 bases from J, the junction kept 6 bases outside the gene matches. CDR3 DNA sequence: TGTGCCAGCAGTGAGTCCGGGACAGCTACAGATACGCAGTATTTT. It encodes CASSESGTATDTQYF.

This clonotype has more than one count but fewer than ten. CDR3 in DNA: TGCAGCGTTGAAGAGACAGGGAAAGAGACCCAGTACTTC. This encodes CSVEETGKETQYF. The chain couples TRBV29-1 to TRBJ2-5, with 7 nucleotides matching TRBD1. The CDR3 has 13 amino acids. The germline CDR1 and CDR2 sequences are SQVTM and ANQGSEA. With 0 bases clipped from V and 3 bases from J, the junction kept 1 base outside the gene matches.

This clonotype was counted a few times. The V and J genes are TRBV15 and TRBJ2-3, with a tentative D call TRBD1 (6 bases). CDR1 is LNHNV and CDR2 is YYDKDF in the germline V gene (reference sequence). Deletions cut 1 base from V and 5 bases from J, with 16 bases between. The CDR3 sequence is 16 residues long. In DNA, the CDR3 is TGTGCCACCAGCAGAGCCAGCAGCGAAGGGGGAGATACGCAGTATTTT. Protein: CATSRASSEGGDTQYF.

The rearrangement uses TRBV15 and TRBJ2-3, with 11 bases that match TRBD1. J gave up 5 bases and V 4 bases, and 5 bases lay outside the gene matches. The germline V gene encodes CDR1 LNHNV and CDR2 YYDKDF (reference sequence). This CDR3 has 15 amino acids. This CDR3 reads CATSTRTGGKDTQYF. The CDR3 bases are TGTGCCACCAGCACAAGGACAGGGGGCAAAGATACGCAGTATTTT. Using reference TRBV15 and TRBJ2-3 for the parts outside the CDR3, the full variable domain is DAMVIQNPRYQVTQFGKPVTLSCSQTLNHNVMYWYQQKSSQAPKLLFHYYDKDFNNEADTPDNFQSRRPNTSFCFLDIRSPGLGDTAMYLCATSTRTGGKDTQYFGPGTRLTVL.

This clonotype was detected a few times. This rearrangement joins TRBV7-9 to TRBJ2-3; D gene ambiguous. The V end lost 0 bases, the J end lost 2 bases, and 6 bases lay between the germline ends. This CDR3 region has 14 residues. Germline CDR1 is SEHNR and CDR2 is FQNEAQ (reference sequence). The CDR3 nucleotides are TGTGCCAGCAGCTTAGCTAGTAACACAGATACGCAGTATTTT. Its protein product is CASSLASNTDTQYF.

The genes are TRBV6-2 or TRBV6-3 and TRBJ2-1; a possible D gene is TRBD1 (5 bases). The V end lost 2 bases, the J end lost 9 bases, and 14 bases lay between the germline ends. Germline V CDR1 and CDR2: MNHEY, SVGEGT. CDR3 length: 14 amino acids. The CDR3 loop reads CASSYGQGPGEQFF. CDR3 DNA: TGTGCCAGCAGTTACGGCCAGGGCCCGGGTGAGCAGTTCTTC.

The genes are TRBV28 and TRBJ2-5; TRBD2 matches at 10 bases. The CDR3 extends over 16 amino acids. CDR1 is MDHEN, CDR2 SYDVKM, per germline. The V gene end was trimmed by 6 bases and the J gene end by 2 bases; junction bases not matched to a gene: 9. The CDR3 region has the DNA TGTGCCAGCAGCAAGAGCGGGAGGGCGGGACAAGAGACCCAGTACTTC. Translated: CASSKSGRAGQETQYF.

This clonotype was seen more than once but under ten times. The chain employs TRBV7-9 and TRBJ2-3; the D is unclear. The germline V and J ends were trimmed by 6 bases and 4 bases, with 8 bases remaining between them. CDR1 is SEHNR and CDR2 is FQNEAQ in the germline V gene (reference sequence). This CDR3 is built from 12 residues. The CDR3 is CASRTSSDTQYF. CDR3 bases: TGTGCCAGCAGGACCTCTTCAGATACGCAGTATTTT.

This clonotype appeared a few times. V usage is TRBV7-2 and J usage is TRBJ2-7, with TRBD1 identical over 7 bases. This CDR3 has 14 amino acids. After removal of 5 bases from V and 2 bases from J, the junction contained 6 bases not matched to a gene. CDR1 and CDR2 (germline): SGHTA, FQGNSA. The CDR3 here is CASSAGTAAYEQYF. The CDR3, as DNA: TGTGCCAGCAGCGCCGGGACAGCAGCCTACGAGCAGTACTTC.

In this sample, this clonotype turned up many times. This chain connects TRBV6-5 to TRBJ1-1; unclear D gene. CDR1 is MNHEY, CDR2 SVGAGI, per germline. CDR3 size: 14 residues. V gave up 4 bases and J gave up 0 bases, with 9 bases separating them. DNA of the CDR3: TGTGCCAGCAGTTTACTCCTGATGAACACTGAAGCTTTCTTT. Protein product: CASSLLLMNTEAFF.

The rearrangement joins TRBV30 to TRBJ2-5; D is unresolved. CDR1 and CDR2 (germline): GTSNPN, SVGIG (reference sequence). V lost 2 bases and J 2 bases, leaving 9 bases between the germline ends. The CDR3 extends over 13 amino acids. The CDR3 nucleotides read TGTGCCTGGAGTCTAGGAGTACAAGAGACCCAGTACTTC. Its translation is CAWSLGVQETQYF.

This clonotype was recorded a few times. The rearrangement uses TRBV28 and TRBJ2-5; weak D call: TRBD1 (6 bases). The CDR3 spans 15 residues. Per the germline V gene, CDR1 is MDHEN and CDR2 is SYDVKM. Trimming cost V 6 bases and J 4 bases, with 18 bases left between them. The CDR3 sequence: CASSPLTGAGETQYF. The CDR3 DNA follows: TGTGCCAGCAGCCCCCTGACAGGAGCTGGAGAGACCCAGTACTTC.

The rearrangement joins TRBV7-2 to TRBJ1-5; the D gene is possibly TRBD1 (5 bases). This CDR3 has 15 amino acids. Between the trimmed V and J ends, which lost 5 bases and 2 bases, there was a span of 13 bases. Germline CDR1 reads SGHTA; CDR2 reads FQGNSA. The DNA of the CDR3 is TGTGCCAGCAGCGGGCAGGGTGGACGCAATCAGCCCCAGCATTTT. Translating it yields CASSGQGGRNQPQHF. The full variable domain, its missing parts supplied by reference TRBV7-2 and TRBJ1-5, is GAGVSQSPSNKVTEKGKDVELRCDPISGHTALYWYRQSLGQGLEFLIYFQGNSAPDKSGLPSDRFSAERTGGSVSTLTIQRTQQEDSAVYLCASSGQGGRNQPQHFGDGTRLSIL.

The chain is built from TRBV5-1 and TRBJ1-2; D is ambiguous. Germline values: CDR1 SGHRS, CDR2 YFSETQ. Trimming took off 0 bases at V and 6 bases at J, with 6 bases between the two ends. The CDR3 spans 12 residues. The CDR3 here is CASSLDIHGYTF. Written as DNA, the CDR3 is TGCGCCAGCAGCTTGGATATCCATGGCTACACCTTC. Supplemented by reference TRBV5-1 and TRBJ1-2, the full variable domain reads KAGVTQTPRYLIKTRGQQVTLSCSPISGHRSVSWYQQTPGQGLQFLFEYFSETQRNKGNFPGRFSGRQFSNSRSEMNVSTLELGDSALYLCASSLDIHGYTFGSGTRLTVV.

This clonotype has a handful of counts. V usage is TRBV15 and J usage is TRBJ1-4; 7 bases map to TRBD1. The CDR3 is made up of 15 amino acids. V gave up 6 bases and J gave up 0 bases; unmatched junction bases: 4. Looked up from germline, CDR1 is LNHNV and CDR2 is YYDKDF (reference sequence). CDR3 DNA sequence: TGTGCCACCAGACCAGGGGGTACAACTAATGAAAAACTGTTTTTT. This codes for CATRPGGTTNEKLFF.

The chain employs TRBV24-1 and TRBJ2-3; TRBD2 agrees at 11 bases. The germline V gene encodes CDR1 KGHDR and CDR2 SFDVKD. CDR3 size: 18 residues. Losses at the gene ends were 4 bases for V and 4 bases for J; bases not matched to a gene: 12. CDR3 coding DNA: TGTGCCACCAGTGACCCCACTATAGCGGGGGGGGGGCCAGATACGCAGTATTTT. It codes for CATSDPTIAGGGPDTQYF.

The rearrangement uses TRBV3-1 and TRBJ1-2; the match to TRBD1 covers 7 bases. Unmatched junction bases numbered 6, after V lost 0 bases and J lost 5 bases. The CDR3 has 15 residues. CDR1 and CDR2 (germline): LGHDT, YNNKEL (reference sequence). CDR3 amino acids: CASSQDRQGVYGYTF. CDR3 coding DNA: TGTGCCAGCAGCCAAGATCGGCAGGGGGTTTATGGCTACACCTTC.

Concerning this clonotype itself: Its ends do not fully match the called genes, so a read error is possible. The rearrangement joins TRBV5-1 to TRBJ2-2; 7 bases align to TRBD1. The CDR3 sequence is 15 residues long. CDR1 and CDR2 from the germline V gene are SGHRS and YFSETQ. The CDR3 region has the DNA TGCGCCAGCAGGTTGGGACAGACCAACACCGGGGAGCTGTTTTTT. It is translated as CASRLGQTNTGELFF.

This clonotype was seen only a few times. CDR3 loop: CASTEGPSRNEQFF. CDR3 bases: TGTGCCAGCACCGAGGGACCATCGCGTAATGAGCAGTTCTTC. The chain recombines TRBV9 with TRBJ2-1; perhaps D is TRBD1 or TRBD2 (5 bases each). Trimming left V 6 bases short and J 7 bases short, with 17 bases between. Germline CDR1 is SGDLS and CDR2 is YYNGEE. This CDR3 is 14 amino acids long. Drawing the rest from reference TRBV9 and TRBJ2-1, the complete variable domain is DSGVTQTPKHLITATGQRVTLRCSPRSGDLSVYWYQQSLDQGLQFLIQYYNGEERAKGNILERFSAQQFPDLHSELNLSSLELGDSALYFCASTEGPSRNEQFFGPGTRLTVL.

This chain links TRBV29-1 with TRBJ2-2; TRBD1 matches at 9 bases. V lost 6 bases, J lost 6 bases, and 8 bases stayed unmatched. CDR3 length equals 14 residues. The germline gives CDR1 SQVTM, CDR2 ANQGSEA. CDR3: CSVGQGGYSGELFF. DNA for the CDR3: TGCAGCGTGGGACAGGGCGGGTACTCCGGGGAGCTGTTTTTT.

This clonotype was counted only a few times. The gene calls are TRBV6-1 and TRBJ1-4, with 10 bases identical to TRBD1. Germline loops: CDR1 MNHNS, CDR2 SASEGT. J lost 7 bases, V lost 6 bases, and 5 bases had no gene match. The CDR3 has 14 residues. CDR3 sequence: CASRRQGAREKLFF. DNA for the CDR3: TGTGCCAGCAGGCGACAGGGGGCACGTGAAAAACTGTTTTTT.

This clonotype has only a few counts. The chain is built from TRBV7-2 and TRBJ1-2; unclear D gene. CDR3 length equals 15 residues. V was clipped by 1 base and J by 11 bases, with 20 bases between them. Germline CDR1 SGHTA, CDR2 FQGNSA. CDR3 residues: CASSLVSGEKSGYTF. DNA for the CDR3: TGTGCCAGCAGCTTAGTCAGCGGGGAGAAGAGTGGTTACACCTTC.